These 24 T cell receptor beta chains were all obtained from the same sample, sequenced in a study of patients and donors after allogeneic stem cell transplantation. TCRdb independently ran MiXCR on the RT-PCR reads; one entry per CDR3 protein. Of around 12,000 distinct CDR3 sequences in the sample, 25% were seen once. The sample was blood, either unsorted or a sorted T cell fraction (not recorded which). The source of these receptors is a human donor who was either an allogeneic HSCT recipient or a stem cell or donor lymphocyte infusion donor (not recorded which). It is not recorded whose cells these are; they may come from a transplant donor.

The rearrangement joins TRBV21-1 to TRBJ2-1; the DNA was not used to check the table's D call, TRBD1. TRBV21-1 is listed as a pseudogene. The CDR3 loop spans 13 amino acids. The CDR3 DNA is TGTGCCAACCCTGACAGGGGGATCGGTGAGCAGTTCTTC. The encoded protein is CANPDRGIGEQFF.

This clonotype was seen a handful of times. This chain joins TRBV4-2 and TRBJ2-5, with D unresolved. Trimming cost V 0 bases and J 5 bases, with 1 base left between them. The CDR3 has 11 residues. Germline assignment: CDR1 LGHNA and CDR2 YNFKEQ. The CDR3 loop reads CASSQDETQYF. The CDR3 region has the DNA TGTGCCAGCAGCCAAGACGAGACCCAGTACTTC.

The chain couples TRBV28 to TRBJ2-1; 8 bases line up with TRBD1. The CDR3 has 15 amino acids. Trimming cost V 7 bases and J 1 base; bases outside gene matches: 6. Per germline, CDR1 MDHEN and CDR2 SYDVKM. In nucleotides, the CDR3 is TGTGCCAGCACCCTGGGACAGGATTCCTACAATGAGCAGTTCTTC. Protein sequence: CASTLGQDSYNEQFF. Full variable domain (missing parts from reference TRBV28 and TRBJ2-1): DVKVTQSSRYLVKRTGEKVFLECVQDMDHENMFWYRQDPGLGLRLIYFSYDVKMKEKGDIPEGYSVSREKKERFSLILESASTNQTSMYLCASTLGQDSYNEQFFGPGTRLTVL.

This clonotype has more than one count but fewer than ten. The chain links TRBV7-9 to TRBJ2-3, with 11 bases that match TRBD2. This CDR3 region has 17 residues. The junction had 7 bases not matched to a gene; V was cut back by 4 bases and J by 1 base. Germline V gives CDR1 SEHNR, CDR2 FQNEAQ (reference sequence). The chain's CDR3 is CASSSTTSGRGTDTQYF. The CDR3 nucleotides are TGTGCCAGCAGCTCCACCACTAGCGGGAGAGGCACAGATACGCAGTATTTT.

The chain combines TRBV7-2 with TRBJ1-4; 9 bases match TRBD1. The CDR3 is made up of 16 amino acids. The V segment lost 3 bases and the J segment 7 bases; nucleotides outside the gene matches: 9. From germline, CDR1 is SGHTA and CDR2 FQGNSA. CDR3 DNA: TGTGCCAGCAGCTTTAGGACAGGGGTGGCGAGTGAAAAACTGTTTTTT. It encodes CASSFRTGVASEKLFF.

This clonotype was observed at least ten times. The rearrangement links TRBV29-1 to TRBJ1-4, with TRBD1 as a possible D gene (6 bases). This CDR3 has 13 residues. Germline V lookup: CDR1 SQVTM, CDR2 ANQGSEA. V was pared by 7 bases and J by 5 bases, with 14 bases between. CDR3 region: CSGTGTSNEKLFF. The DNA for the CDR3 is TGCAGCGGGACCGGGACATCGAATGAAAAACTGTTTTTT.

This clonotype showed up just a few times. This chain connects TRBV19 to TRBJ1-1; D gene ambiguous. Trimming pared 5 bases from V and 10 bases from J, leaving 11 bases between. This CDR3 contains 11 residues. Per germline, CDR1 LNHDA and CDR2 SQIVND (reference sequence). Here the CDR3 reads CASSDYRGAFF. As DNA, the CDR3 is TGTGCCAGTAGTGACTACCGCGGAGCTTTCTTT.

This rearrangement joins TRBV7-8 to TRBJ1-1; 7 bases align to TRBD1. J lost 4 bases, V lost 3 bases, and 14 bases had no gene match. The CDR3 is made up of 17 amino acids. Germline lookup yields CDR1 SGHVS and CDR2 FQNEAQ. CDR3 coding DNA: TGTGCCAGCAGCTTTGGGACAGCTGGGGGTATAGCCACTGAAGCTTTCTTT. It specifies CASSFGTAGGIATEAFF.

This clonotype was recorded at least ten times. V and J are TRBV6-1 and TRBJ1-1, with D hard to call. The V gene lost 7 bases and the J gene lost 10 bases, with 13 bases spanning the gap. Looked up from germline, CDR1 is MNHNS and CDR2 is SASEGT. The CDR3 sequence is 11 residues long. CDR3 loop: CASTLASTAFF. The DNA of the CDR3 is TGTGCCAGCACCCTGGCCTCCACAGCTTTCTTT.

This clonotype counts as medium-sized (0.01 to 0.1%). Germline is not matched at one junction end, which may reflect a read error. V gene TRBV28 combines with J gene TRBJ1-2; 7 bases line up with TRBD1. The germline CDR1 and CDR2 sequences are MDHEN and SYDVKM. The length of the CDR3 is 12 residues. CDR3 DNA: TGTGCCAGCAGTTCCCTCAGGGGGAACACCTCCTTC. It specifies CASSSLRGNTSF.

The CDR3 region is CASSQPGGREDSPLHF. Written as DNA, the CDR3 is TGCGCCAGCAGCCAACCAGGCGGCAGGGAGGATTCACCCCTCCACTTT. The V gene is TRBV4-3, the J gene TRBJ1-6, with a possible D match to TRBD1 (5 bases). The CDR3 is 16 amino acids. CDR1 and CDR2 from the germline V gene are LGHNA and YSLEER. The V gene lost 2 bases and the J gene lost 8 bases, with 16 bases spanning the gap.

V and J are TRBV4-3 and TRBJ2-2; D may be TRBD2 (5 bases). The germline gives CDR1 LGHNA, CDR2 YSLEER. This CDR3 contains 13 residues. Deletions cut 3 bases from V and 7 bases from J, with 9 bases between. The CDR3 nucleotides read TGCGCCAGCAGCCACCTAGCTGGCGGGGAGCTGTTTTTT. Translating gives CASSHLAGGELFF.

In this sample, this clonotype turned up a few times. This chain joins TRBV30 and TRBJ2-2, with D tentatively TRBD2 (6 bases). This CDR3 comprises 13 residues. Trimming cost V 0 bases and J 6 bases, with 8 bases left between them. Germline lookup yields CDR1 GTSNPN and CDR2 SVGIG (reference sequence). This chain's CDR3 is CAWSVLAAGELFF. The DNA for the CDR3 is TGTGCCTGGAGTGTGTTAGCGGCCGGGGAGCTGTTTTTT.

This clonotype was observed a handful of times. CDR3 loop: CSATGGALDTEAFF. CDR3 sequence (DNA): TGCAGTGCCACAGGGGGCGCATTGGACACTGAAGCTTTCTTT. This rearrangement joins TRBV20-1 to TRBJ1-1; 9 bases fit TRBD1. CDR1 DFQATT and CDR2 SNEGSKA come from the germline V gene (reference sequence). The V segment lost 6 bases and the J segment 3 bases; nucleotides outside the gene matches: 8. CDR3 length: 14 residues.

The rearrangement joins TRBV12-3 or TRBV12-4 to TRBJ2-3; no clear D. Trimming stripped 5 bases from V and 2 bases from J, with 14 bases between. The CDR3 has 15 residues. The chain's CDR3 is CASSPFLFSTDTQYF. In DNA form, the CDR3 reads TGTGCCAGCAGTCCCTTCCTATTCTCCACAGATACGCAGTATTTT.

This sequence joins TRBV12-3 or TRBV12-4 and TRBJ2-1, with a possible D match to TRBD2 (6 bases). The ends were cut back, 2 bases at V and 8 bases at J, with 22 bases in the middle. The CDR3 totals 17 residues. The DNA of the CDR3 is TGTGCCAGCAGTTTAAGACTAGACTTTGTTTTTGTCCATGAGCAGTTCTTC. This translates into CASSLRLDFVFVHEQFF.

This clonotype was detected a few times. The rearrangement links TRBV4-1 to TRBJ2-7; D gene uncertain. V lost 1 base and J lost 2, with 9 bases in between. The CDR3 is 14 amino acids. The germline V gene encodes CDR1 MGHRA and CDR2 YSYEKL. In DNA, the CDR3 is TGCGCCAGCAGCCAAGGTGAAGGACCCTACGAGCAGTACTTC. Protein product: CASSQGEGPYEQYF.

This clonotype was detected only a few times. This sequence joins TRBV7-9 and TRBJ1-5; no definite D call. The CDR3 runs 12 residues. Germline V gene data show CDR1 as SEHNR and CDR2 as FQNEAQ (reference sequence). V was clipped by 3 bases and J by 2 bases, with 2 bases between them. CDR3 sequence (DNA): TGTGCCAGCAGCTTCGGCAATCAGCCCCAGCATTTT. Its translation: CASSFGNQPQHF.

This clonotype was found many times. This chain links TRBV12-3 or TRBV12-4 with TRBJ2-2; D is uncertain. The CDR3 loop spans 13 amino acids. Trimming removed 6 bases from V and 6 bases from J, with 11 bases in between. CDR3 sequence: CASSFSRAGELFF. DNA of the CDR3: TGTGCCAGCAGCTTTTCTCGGGCCGGGGAGCTGTTTTTT.

The chain carries TRBV28 and TRBJ2-5, with 7 bases identical to TRBD2. Trimming took 7 bases from V and 7 from J; bases not matched to a gene: 9. There are 13 residues in the CDR3. In germline, CDR1 is MDHEN, CDR2 SYDVKM. This chain's CDR3 is CASILTSAGTQYF. Here the CDR3 DNA reads TGTGCCAGCATCCTTACTAGCGCGGGGACCCAGTACTTC.

In its sample, this clonotype was seen a few times. The chain recombines TRBV20-1 with TRBJ2-7; 9 nucleotides match TRBD1. The germline V gene encodes CDR1 DFQATT and CDR2 SNEGSKA (reference sequence). This CDR3 has 14 residues. V lost 5 bases to trimming and J lost 7 bases; unmatched junction nucleotides: 12. CDR3 protein: CSAAPDRGWGEQYF. CDR3 DNA sequence: TGCAGTGCTGCCCCCGACAGGGGGTGGGGGGAGCAGTACTTC.

CDR3 loop: CAWSVSSNQPQHF. DNA of the CDR3: TGTGCCTGGAGTGTTAGTAGCAATCAGCCCCAGCATTTT. The chain has TRBV30 and TRBJ1-5; D uncertain. Germline CDR1 reads GTSNPN; CDR2 reads SVGIG (reference sequence). Deletions cut 0 bases from V and 0 bases from J, with 3 bases between. The CDR3 totals 13 residues.

This clonotype was counted many times. The chain employs TRBV5-1 and TRBJ1-1, with D tentatively TRBD1 (5 bases). With 0 bases removed from V and 4 bases from J, the gap between germline ends came to 10 bases. Germline lookup yields CDR1 SGHRS and CDR2 YFSETQ. The CDR3 is made up of 14 amino acids. In nucleotides, the CDR3 is TGCGCCAGCAGCTTGGGGGGACCGCTCACTGAAGCTTTCTTT. Translating it yields CASSLGGPLTEAFF. The whole variable domain, filled in from reference TRBV5-1 and TRBJ1-1, reads KAGVTQTPRYLIKTRGQQVTLSCSPISGHRSVSWYQQTPGQGLQFLFEYFSETQRNKGNFPGRFSGRQFSNSRSEMNVSTLELGDSALYLCASSLGGPLTEAFFGQGTRLTVV.

By its share, this clonotype is medium-sized. The rearrangement joins TRBV6-6 to TRBJ2-7; 7 bases are shared with TRBD2. The V and J ends lost 5 bases and 7 bases, in that order; junction bases with no gene match: 2. CDR3 length: 11 amino acids. Germline values: CDR1 MNHNY, CDR2 SVGAGI (reference sequence). The CDR3 protein is CASSHGGEQYF. Written as DNA, the CDR3 is TGTGCCAGCAGTCACGGGGGGGAGCAGTACTTC.